This TCR beta chain was identified in a study of T cells expressing NK-cell markers. Study background: Repertoire data for TCR beta were derived from sorted T cells (CD3+CD56+NKG2C+, CD3+CD56+NKG2C- and CD3+CD56-NKG2C+). Serological testing identified seven of the eight sequenced donors as HCMV-seropositive and one as seronegative. The study's findings and limits: These clonotypes additionally ranked first within the CD3+CD56-NKG2C+ fraction of a few donors. For six donors, the dominant NKG2C+ clonotypes made up roughly 1.0-8% of their CD8+ T cells.

One entry per CDR3 protein, without DNA, is what TCRdb gives after re-calling the 5' RACE reads. Recorded for this sample: 7,300 or so distinct CDR3 sequences. A note on this clonotype: Its target is unknown.

The CDR3 loop spans 17 amino acids. Germline assignment: CDR1 DFQATT and CDR2 SNEGSKA (reference sequence). This sequence was found in a man aged 18-70 years in good health. This chain links TRBV20-1 with TRBJ2-7; TCRdb indicates TRBD1, and absent DNA this call remains unverified. Material: blood T cells: a sorted CD56 or NKG2C T cell subset, CD4+ or CD8+ T cells, or bulk PBMC T cells (not recorded which). This CDR3 reads CSAFGDSPSTFTYEQYF.